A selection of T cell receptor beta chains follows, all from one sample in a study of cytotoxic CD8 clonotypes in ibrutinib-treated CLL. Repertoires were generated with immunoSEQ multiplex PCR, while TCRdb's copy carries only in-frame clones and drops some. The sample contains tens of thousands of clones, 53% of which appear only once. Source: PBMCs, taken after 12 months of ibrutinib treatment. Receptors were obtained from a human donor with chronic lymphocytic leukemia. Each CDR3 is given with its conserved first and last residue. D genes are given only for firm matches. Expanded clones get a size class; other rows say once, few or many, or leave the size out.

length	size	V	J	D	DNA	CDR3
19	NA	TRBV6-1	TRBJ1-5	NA	TGTGCCAGCAGTGACGTTGAACCTGGTACAGGGTTATGGAATCAGCCCCAGCATTTT	CASSDVEPGTGLWNQPQHF
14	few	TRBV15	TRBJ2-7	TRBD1	TGTGCCACCAGCAGGGGACAGGCTACCTACGAGCAGTACTTC	CATSRGQATYEQYF
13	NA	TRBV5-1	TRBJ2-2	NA	TGCGCCAGCAGCTTGACGAACACCGGGGAGCTGTTTTTT	CASSLTNTGELFF
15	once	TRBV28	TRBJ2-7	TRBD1	TGTGCCAGCAGGCCCTGGACAGGGGGTAGGTACGAGCAGTACTTC	CASRPWTGGRYEQYF
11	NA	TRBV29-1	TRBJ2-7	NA	TGCAGCGTTGGACGCCGGGCCGAGCAGTACTTC	CSVGRRAEQYF
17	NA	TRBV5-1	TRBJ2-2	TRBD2	TGCGCCAGCAGCGCTCGACTAGCGGGAGGGGCCGTCGGGGAGCTGTTTTTT	CASSARLAGGAVGELFF
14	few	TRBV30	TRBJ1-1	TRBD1	TGTGCCTGGAGTGTACAGGACAGGGGCACTGAAGCTTTCTTT	CAWSVQDRGTEAFF
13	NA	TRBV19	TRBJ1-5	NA	TGTGCCAGTAGGGGGCGCAAAGATCAGCCCCAGCATTTT	CASRGRKDQPQHF
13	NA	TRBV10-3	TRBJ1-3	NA	TGTGCCATCAGCTTCGGACCTGGGAACACCATATATTTT	CAISFGPGNTIYF
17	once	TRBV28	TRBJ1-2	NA	TGTGCCAGCAGGCACCCCGGACAGTTTCAGGGGTACTATGGCTACACCTTC	CASRHPGQFQGYYGYTF
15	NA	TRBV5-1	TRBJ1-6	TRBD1	TGCGCCAGCACCGGACAGGCCAGGGGTAATTCACCCCTCCACTTT	CASTGQARGNSPLHF
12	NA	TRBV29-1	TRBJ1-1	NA	TGCAGCGTTGAAGATTGGGGCACTGAAGCTTTCTTT	CSVEDWGTEAFF
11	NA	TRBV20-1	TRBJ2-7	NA	TGCAGTGCCGGAAGACGGAACGAGCAGTACTTC	CSAGRRNEQYF
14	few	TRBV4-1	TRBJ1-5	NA	TGCGCCAGCAGCCCTCAGACAAGAGGACAGCCCCAGCATTTT	CASSPQTRGQPQHF
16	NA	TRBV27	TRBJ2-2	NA	TGTGCCAGCAGCCTGCTAATACAGGGTGGAGGCGGGGAGCTGTTTTTT	CASSLLIQGGGGELFF
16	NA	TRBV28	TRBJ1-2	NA	TGTGCCAGCAGTTCCCCGTCCCGGCAGGGCTCGTATGGCTACACCTTC	CASSSPSRQGSYGYTF
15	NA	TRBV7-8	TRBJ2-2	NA	TGTGCCAGCAGCTTTAGTGGACAGTACACCGGGGAGCTGTTTTTT	CASSFSGQYTGELFF
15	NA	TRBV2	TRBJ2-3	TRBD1	TGTGCCAGCAGTACCCGGACAGGGAGCACAGATACGCAGTATTTT	CASSTRTGSTDTQYF
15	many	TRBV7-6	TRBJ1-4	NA	TGTGCCAGCCAGTCAGGGGTCGCAACTAATGAAAAACTGTTTTTT	CASQSGVATNEKLFF
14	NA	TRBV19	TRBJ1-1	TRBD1	TGTGCCAGTAGTACCGGGACAGGGGCCACTGAAGCTTTCTTT	CASSTGTGATEAFF
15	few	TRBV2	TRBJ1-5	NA	TGTGCCAGCAGTTTCACAGCCGATAGCAATCAGCCCCAGCATTTT	CASSFTADSNQPQHF
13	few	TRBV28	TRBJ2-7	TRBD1	TGTGCCTCCGGGACAGGGAGTACCTACGAGCAGTACTTC	CASGTGSTYEQYF
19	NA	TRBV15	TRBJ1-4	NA	TGTGCCACCAGCACTCGAAGGTCGACCTGGACTGCAACTAATGAAAAACTGTTTTTT	CATSTRRSTWTATNEKLFF
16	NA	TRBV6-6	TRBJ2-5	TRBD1	TGTGCCAGCACCAAATCCGGGACAGGGGGCGGAGAGACCCAGTACTTC	CASTKSGTGGGETQYF
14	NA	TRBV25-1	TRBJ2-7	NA	TGTGCCAGCAGTGGGCCCGGGACTCGCTACGAGCAGTACTTC	CASSGPGTRYEQYF
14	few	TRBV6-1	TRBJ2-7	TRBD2	TGTGCCAGCAGTGTGCTAGCGGGATCCTACGAGCAGTACTTC	CASSVLAGSYEQYF
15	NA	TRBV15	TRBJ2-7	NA	TGTGCCACCAGCAGAGATTTTAAAGGCCCCTACGAGCAGTACTTC	CATSRDFKGPYEQYF
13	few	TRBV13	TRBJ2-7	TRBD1	TGTGCCAGCAGCTTACAGGACAGGGCCTTCTTATACTTC	CASSLQDRAFLYF
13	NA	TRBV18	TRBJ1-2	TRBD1	TGTGCCAGCTCACCGGGACAGGGCTATGGCTACACCTTC	CASSPGQGYGYTF
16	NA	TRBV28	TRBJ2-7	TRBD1	TGTGCCAGCAGTTTGCGGGGACAGGGATCCTCCTACGAGCAGTACTTC	CASSLRGQGSSYEQYF
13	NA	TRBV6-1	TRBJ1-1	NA	TGTGCCACCTGGGGCCGCTCTTACACTGAAGCTTTCTTT	CATWGRSYTEAFF
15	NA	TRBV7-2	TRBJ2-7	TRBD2	TGTGCCAGCAGCTTAGTTAGCGGGTCCGCGTACGAGCAGTACTTC	CASSLVSGSAYEQYF
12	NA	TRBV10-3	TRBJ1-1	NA	TGTGCCATCAACACTCAGAACACTGAAGCTTTCTTT	CAINTQNTEAFF
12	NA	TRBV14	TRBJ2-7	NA	TGTGCCAGCGCCTGGGCGAGAGGGGAGCAGTACTTC	CASAWARGEQYF
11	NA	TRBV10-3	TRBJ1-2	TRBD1	TGTGCCATCAGTGGGGACAGGGGCTACACCTTC	CAISGDRGYTF
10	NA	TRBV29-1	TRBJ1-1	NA	TGCAGCGACGACCACCCTGAAGCTTTCTTT	CSDDHPEAFF
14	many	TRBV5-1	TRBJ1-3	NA	TGCGCCAGCAGCTTGGAAGTAGGTGGAAACACCATATATTTT	CASSLEVGGNTIYF
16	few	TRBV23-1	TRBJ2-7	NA	TGCGCCAGCAGAGGGGGGTGGGTCCCTTCTTACGGGGAGCAGTACTTC	CASRGGWVPSYGEQYF
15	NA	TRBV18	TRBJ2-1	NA	TGTGCCAGCTCACCACCGAACCAGATCTACAATGAGCAGTTCTTC	CASSPPNQIYNEQFF
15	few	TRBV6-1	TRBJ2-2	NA	TGTGCCCTGCGCCGGGCTAGCAATCTCCCCGGGGAGCTGTTTTTT	CALRRASNLPGELFF
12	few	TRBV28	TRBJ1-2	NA	TGTGCCAGCAGTTTAAGGGGATATGGCTACACCTTC	CASSLRGYGYTF
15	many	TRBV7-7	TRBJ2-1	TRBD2	TGTGCTAGCAGCTTCCGGGCGGGAGTTAGGGATGAGCAGTTCTTC	CASSFRAGVRDEQFF
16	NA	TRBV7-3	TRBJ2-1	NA	TGTGCCAGCAGCTCGGTCTGGGGTATGGGATACAATGAGCAGTTCTTC	CASSSVWGMGYNEQFF
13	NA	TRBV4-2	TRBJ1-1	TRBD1	TGTGCCAGCAGCCCCCCAGGGGGAACTGAAGCTTTCTTT	CASSPPGGTEAFF
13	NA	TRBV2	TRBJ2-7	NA	TGTGCCAGCAGTGTGGACGAATGGGACGAGCAGTACTTC	CASSVDEWDEQYF
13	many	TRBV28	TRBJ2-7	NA	TGTGCCAGCAGTTTATTAGGTTTCAACGAGCAGTACTTC	CASSLLGFNEQYF
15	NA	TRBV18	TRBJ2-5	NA	TGTGCCAGCTCACCATTGGCGTACAACCAAGAGACCCAGTACTTC	CASSPLAYNQETQYF
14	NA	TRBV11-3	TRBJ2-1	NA	TGTGCCAGCAGCTTAAGCGGGTCATACAATGAGCAGTTCTTC	CASSLSGSYNEQFF
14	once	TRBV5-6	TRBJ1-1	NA	TGTGCCAGCAGCTTGGACTATTTCGCGACTGAAGCTTTCTTT	CASSLDYFATEAFF
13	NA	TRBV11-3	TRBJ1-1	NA	TGTGCCAGCAGCTTAGCACAGAACACTGAAGCTTTCTTT	CASSLAQNTEAFF
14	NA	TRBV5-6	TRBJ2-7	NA	TGTGCCAGCACCCTAGCTTCGGGCCCGGCGGTGCAGTACTTC	CASTLASGPAVQYF
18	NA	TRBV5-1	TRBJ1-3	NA	TGCGCCAGCAGCTTGGCCCGCACAACTCTGAGCTCTGGAAACACCATATATTTT	CASSLARTTLSSGNTIYF
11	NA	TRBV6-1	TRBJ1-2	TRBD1	TGTGCCAGCTCGACAGGGTTCGGCTACACCTTC	CASSTGFGYTF
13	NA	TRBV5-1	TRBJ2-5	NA	TGCGCCAGCAGCTTGTTGGGGCAAGAGACCCAGTACTTC	CASSLLGQETQYF